This T cell receptor (beta chain) was recorded in a study of blood T cell repertoires in COVID-19. Whole-study context: Some COVID-19 samples were acute and others convalescent; all came from the United States, Italy and Spain.

Seattle's enrolled individuals joined amid active infection and were then monitored longitudinally. Measured with immunoSEQ multiplex PCR; TCRdb has only the in-frame clones, and not every one. The sample shows tens of thousands of clones, approximately 83% of them seen only once. Sequenced: peripheral blood. The sequence derives from a man in his forties or fifties with COVID-19, enrolled during active disease.

The CDR3 DNA is TGCGCCAGCAGGCGGACAGGGTCCGATACGCAGTATTTT. Protein product: CASRRTGSDTQYF. The V call is TRBV5-1, the J call TRBJ2-3, with 8 bases matching TRBD1. The CDR3 runs 13 residues. Germline V CDR1 and CDR2: SGHRS, YFSETQ. With V trimmed by 5 bases and J by 6 bases, 5 bases remained unmatched.